Below, one T cell receptor beta chain is given with its context. TCRdb reprocessed the 5' RACE reads via MiXCR and lists one record per CDR3 protein. Among about 40,000 distinct CDR3 sequences, 15% to 20% were seen once, and the ten largest hold approximately 3%. The V and J ends lost 8 bases and 0 bases respectively, with 13 bases between them. The germline gives CDR1 MNHEY, CDR2 SVGEGT. The CDR3 contains 14 residues. The specimen was naive CD4+ T cells sorted from a lymph node. Specified subset: naive CD4+ T cells, CD4+CD45RA+CD25-. The gene calls are TRBV6-2 or TRBV6-3 and TRBJ1-1; D is uncertain. The clonotype was recovered from a female donor with breast cancer. In DNA, the CDR3 is TGTGCCAGCTTGGCGGCGGTGATGAACACTGAAGCTTTCTTT. Translation: CASLAAVMNTEAFF.